This passage covers 25 T cell receptor beta chains from one sample sequenced in a study of T cell repertoires in cytomegalovirus infection. TCRdb ran MiXCR on the reads and lists one entry per CDR3 protein. The sample shows about 400,000 distinct CDR3 sequences, around a sixth of them seen only once. The sample consisted of PBMCs. All receptors come from a human donor in good health (CMV status not recorded). Some clones in this sample may be carry-over from other donors' samples.

The rearrangement joins TRBV4-3 to TRBJ2-3; D remains ambiguous. The CDR3 covers 14 residues. Germline CDR1 LGHNA, CDR2 YSLEER. Trimming stripped 0 bases from V and 2 bases from J, with 6 bases between. The CDR3 sequence: CASSQDPNTDTQYF. The CDR3 DNA reads as TGCGCCAGCAGCCAAGATCCTAACACAGATACGCAGTATTTT.

This clonotype appeared many times. The chain links TRBV7-2 to TRBJ1-6, with D hard to call. The CDR3 loop spans 15 amino acids. CDR1 is SGHTA and CDR2 is FQGNSA in the germline V gene. V was trimmed by 4 bases and J by 6 bases, leaving 13 bases between them. The CDR3 is CASSYDKRANSPLHF. The CDR3 nucleotides are TGTGCCAGCAGCTATGACAAAAGGGCTAATTCACCCCTCCACTTT.

This clonotype was found many times. The genes are TRBV7-2 and TRBJ2-7, with D maybe TRBD2 (5 bases). The CDR3 runs 15 residues. The germline V and J ends were trimmed by 5 bases and 3 bases, with 17 bases remaining between them. Germline-derived CDR1 and CDR2 are SGHTA and FQGNSA. The CDR3 is CASSISATDFYEQYF. CDR3 nucleotides: TGTGCCAGCAGCATTAGCGCCACGGATTTCTACGAGCAGTACTTC.

This rearrangement joins TRBV3-1 to TRBJ2-1; 7 bases agree with TRBD1. Trimming at V came to 2 bases and at J to 9 bases, leaving 7 bases not matched to a gene. The germline CDR1 and CDR2 sequences are LGHDT and YNNKEL (reference sequence). The CDR3 consists of 14 residues. CDR3 in amino acids: CASSQHIRGSEQFF. Here the CDR3 DNA reads TGTGCCAGCAGCCAACACATCAGGGGGAGTGAGCAGTTCTTC.

This clonotype has more than one count but fewer than ten. As DNA, the CDR3 is TGCAGTGCTAGAGATCCGGACGTCGAGTACTTC. As protein: CSARDPDVEYF. The chain combines TRBV20-1 with TRBJ2-4; D is uncertain. The germline CDR1 and CDR2 sequences are DFQATT and SNEGSKA (reference sequence). This CDR3 is 11 amino acids long. With 0 bases removed from V and 14 bases from J, the gap between germline ends came to 11 bases.

The sample holds one count of this clonotype. This rearrangement joins TRBV6-8 to TRBJ1-5; 7 positions match TRBD1. Per germline, CDR1 MNHGY and CDR2 SAAAGT. V dropped 6 bases and J dropped 3; count of bases not matched to a gene: 8. CDR3 length equals 15 residues. The DNA of the CDR3 is TGTGCCAGCAGCCGACTGACAGGGACCAATCAGCCCCAGCATTTT. Translating it yields CASSRLTGTNQPQHF.

This clonotype was seen many times. The chain joins TRBV7-2 to TRBJ2-5, with a weak D call TRBD2 (7 bases). V gave up 6 bases and J gave up 5 bases, with 13 bases separating them. In germline, CDR1 is SGHTA, CDR2 FQGNSA. There are 13 residues in the CDR3. CDR3 residues: CASSWTRGETQYF. The CDR3 bases are TGTGCCAGCAGTTGGACTAGGGGGGAGACCCAGTACTTC.

This chain connects TRBV19 to TRBJ2-5; 7 bases map to TRBD2. V shed 10 bases and J 1 base; nucleotides not matched to a gene: 12. The CDR3 extends over 15 amino acids. From germline, CDR1 is LNHDA and CDR2 SQIVND (reference sequence). As DNA, the CDR3 is TGTGCCACCGCCTCTCCGGGACTACCCCAAGAGACCCAGTACTTC. The encoded protein is CATASPGLPQETQYF.

V and J are TRBV4-1 and TRBJ2-7; possible D gene TRBD2, 6 bases. Germline-derived CDR1 and CDR2 are MGHRA and YSYEKL. V was cut by 4 bases and J by 0 bases, with 13 bases left in between. The CDR3 totals 15 residues. The CDR3 reads CASSRLWRGSYEQYF. CDR3 in DNA: TGCGCCAGCAGCCGACTCTGGAGGGGCTCCTACGAGCAGTACTTC.

This chain connects TRBV10-3 to TRBJ2-2; no reliable D call. V lost 1 base and J lost 1, with 4 bases in between. The germline V gene has CDR1 ENHRY and CDR2 SYGVKD. CDR3 length: 14 residues. CDR3 nucleotides: TGTGCCATCAGTGAGTGGGTGAACACCGGGGAGCTGTTTTTT. Translated, it gives CAISEWVNTGELFF.

This clonotype was picked up many times. The chain recombines TRBV7-8 with TRBJ2-3, with TRBD2 as a possible D gene (5 bases). Trimming took off 5 bases at V and 5 bases at J, with 17 bases between the two ends. CDR1 SGHVS and CDR2 FQNEAQ come from the germline V gene. The CDR3 consists of 15 residues. CDR3 in amino acids: CASSPTRPGIDTQYF. In DNA, the CDR3 is TGTGCCAGCAGCCCTACCCGCCCGGGGATAGATACGCAGTATTTT.

V is TRBV10-3 and J is TRBJ2-1; 9 bases map to TRBD1. V gave up 8 bases and J gave up 2 bases; unmatched junction bases: 10. CDR1 and CDR2 (germline): ENHRY, SYGVKD. The CDR3 is made up of 16 amino acids. The CDR3 DNA sequence: TGTGCCATCGGGGGGGGACAGGGAACCGCCTACAATGAGCAGTTCTTC. It codes for CAIGGGQGTAYNEQFF.

The genes are TRBV29-1 and TRBJ1-2; D may be TRBD1 (6 bases). The CDR3 length is 13 residues. Germline V gene lookup returns CDR1 SQVTM and CDR2 ANQGSEA. Trimming stripped 6 bases from V and 8 bases from J, with 19 bases between. The DNA of the CDR3 is TGCAGCGTGCAAGGTTGGAGGCAGGGGGGCTACACCTTC. Encoded protein: CSVQGWRQGGYTF.

A few counts support this clonotype. The rearrangement joins TRBV7-9 to TRBJ2-5; no reliable D call. Trimming stripped 5 bases from V and 3 bases from J, with 13 bases between. Germline CDR1 and CDR2: SEHNR and FQNEAQ (reference sequence). There are 14 residues in the CDR3. This chain's CDR3 is CASSLLRLEETQYF. In DNA form, the CDR3 reads TGTGCCAGCAGCCTACTCCGGCTTGAAGAGACCCAGTACTTC.

This clonotype was counted a few times. For the CDR3, the DNA is TGTGCCAGCAGCTGGGGAGGGACGAACACTGAAGCTTTCTTT. Translation gives CASSWGGTNTEAFF. V and J are TRBV11-1 and TRBJ1-1, with D tentatively TRBD1 (5 bases). Germline V gene sequence: CDR1 SGHAT, CDR2 FQDESV (reference sequence). The CDR3 contains 14 residues. Trimming removed 4 bases at V and 1 base at J, with 10 bases between.

The genes are TRBV5-4 and TRBJ2-1; 7 bases fit TRBD2. V shed 6 bases and J 8 bases; nucleotides not matched to a gene: 11. The CDR3 has 14 amino acids. The V gene's germline CDR1 is SGHNT and CDR2 YYREEE (reference sequence). The chain's CDR3 is CASTQGLPHDEQFF. The CDR3 DNA sequence: TGTGCCAGCACCCAGGGACTACCCCACGATGAGCAGTTCTTC. Looking up the rest from reference TRBV5-4 and TRBJ2-1 gives the full variable domain: ETGVTQSPTHLIKTRGQQVTLRCSSQSGHNTVSWYQQALGQGPQFIFQYYREEENGRGNFPPRFSGLQFPNYSSELNVNALELDDSALYLCASTQGLPHDEQFFGPGTRLTVL.

This clonotype was recorded many times. The rearrangement uses TRBV12-3 or TRBV12-4 and TRBJ1-1; the D gene is possibly TRBD1 (5 bases). The CDR3 runs to 13 residues. V was pared by 6 bases and J by 1 base, with 9 bases between. This CDR3 is CASRAGTNTEAFF. The CDR3 DNA sequence: TGTGCCAGCAGAGCGGGGACGAACACTGAAGCTTTCTTT.

This clonotype was observed once. CDR3 amino acids: CASRELAGWGADTQYF. The CDR3 DNA reads as TGTGCCAGCAGGGAACTAGCGGGGTGGGGTGCAGATACGCAGTATTTT. The chain joins TRBV28 to TRBJ2-3, with 10 bases aligning to TRBD2. CDR1 and CDR2 from the germline V gene are MDHEN and SYDVKM. Trimming took 6 bases from V and 4 from J; bases not matched to a gene: 10. The CDR3 totals 16 residues.

This clonotype was detected a few times. The V and J genes are TRBV7-9 and TRBJ2-7; D gene unclear. The CDR3 length is 14 residues. V gave up 1 base and J gave up 2 bases, with 9 bases separating them. Per the germline V gene, CDR1 is SEHNR and CDR2 is FQNEAQ (reference sequence). This CDR3 is CASSLGTVTYEQYF. The CDR3 DNA sequence: TGTGCCAGCAGCTTAGGAACAGTTACCTACGAGCAGTACTTC.

The chain links TRBV7-2 to TRBJ1-1; 7 positions match TRBD1. Germline-derived CDR1 and CDR2 are SGHTA and FQGNSA. V lost 0 bases, J lost 4 bases, and 5 bases stayed unmatched. There are 15 residues in the CDR3. The CDR3 region is CASSLADRVGTEAFF. CDR3 DNA sequence: TGTGCCAGCAGCTTAGCAGACAGGGTGGGCACTGAAGCTTTCTTT.

The rearrangement links TRBV6-2 or TRBV6-3 to TRBJ1-3; D remains unclear. This CDR3 has 14 amino acids. V was shortened by 4 bases and J by 2 bases, with 9 bases between the two germline ends. Per the germline V gene, CDR1 is MNHEY and CDR2 is SVGEGT. DNA for the CDR3: TGTGCCAGCAGTTCGGGCCCCGCTGGAAACACCATATATTTT. Its translation is CASSSGPAGNTIYF.

V usage is TRBV29-1 and J usage is TRBJ2-1, with TRBD2 as a possible D gene (6 bases). Germline CDR1 is SQVTM and CDR2 is ANQGSEA. This CDR3 has 15 amino acids. The V end lost 3 bases, the J end lost 4 bases, and 16 bases lay between the germline ends. The CDR3 nucleotides read TGCAGCGTTGAGGGGGGACCGTTCCGTTACAATGAGCAGTTCTTC. This gives the protein CSVEGGPFRYNEQFF.

This clonotype was observed many times. The rearrangement joins TRBV7-9 to TRBJ1-1; maybe TRBD1 (6 bases). The CDR3 runs to 19 residues. CDR1 and CDR2 (germline): SEHNR, FQNEAQ (reference sequence). V was cut by 4 bases and J by 5 bases, with 29 bases left in between. This CDR3 is CASSSSVVDGGQSRTEAFF. CDR3 coding DNA: TGTGCCAGCAGCTCCTCCGTCGTCGACGGGGGCCAGAGTAGGACTGAAGCTTTCTTT.

The CDR3 region has the DNA TGCAGTGCTGGGGGACAGGGAGTTGAGACCCAGTACTTC. Amino acid sequence: CSAGGQGVETQYF. This rearrangement joins TRBV20-1 to TRBJ2-5, with 9 nucleotides matching TRBD1. The ends lost 5 bases at V and 5 bases at J; junction bases unmatched: 6. Germline V CDR1 and CDR2: DFQATT, SNEGSKA (reference sequence). This CDR3 region has 13 residues.

This clonotype was seen a few times. The chain joins TRBV29-1 to TRBJ2-1; TRBD1 or TRBD2 may be the D gene (5 bases each). CDR3 length: 15 residues. V was shortened by 6 bases and J by 2 bases, with 17 bases between the two germline ends. The germline CDR1 and CDR2 sequences are SQVTM and ANQGSEA. CDR3 coding DNA: TGCAGCGTCGCTAGCTCGGGGCGCCCCTACAATGAGCAGTTCTTC. This sequence encodes CSVASSGRPYNEQFF.